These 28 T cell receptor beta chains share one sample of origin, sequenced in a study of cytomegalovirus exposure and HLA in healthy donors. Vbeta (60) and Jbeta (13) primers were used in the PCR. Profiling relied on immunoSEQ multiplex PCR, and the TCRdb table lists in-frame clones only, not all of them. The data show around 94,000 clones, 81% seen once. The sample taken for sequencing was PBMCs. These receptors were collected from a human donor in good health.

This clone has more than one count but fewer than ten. CDR3: CSVEGDYTYNEQFF. CDR3 bases: TGCAGCGTTGAAGGGGACTACACCTACAATGAGCAGTTCTTC. The rearrangement links TRBV29-1 to TRBJ2-1, with TRBD2 matching 7 bases. With V trimmed by 1 base and J by 2 bases, 2 bases remained unmatched. The CDR3 length is 14 residues. Germline V lookup: CDR1 SQVTM, CDR2 ANQGSEA.

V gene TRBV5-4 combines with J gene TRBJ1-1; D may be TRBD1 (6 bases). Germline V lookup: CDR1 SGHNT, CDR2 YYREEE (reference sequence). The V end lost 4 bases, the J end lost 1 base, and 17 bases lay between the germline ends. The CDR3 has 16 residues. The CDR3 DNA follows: TGTGCCAGCAGCCGGGACACTAAGGTGCGGAACACTGAAGCTTTCTTT. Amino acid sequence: CASSRDTKVRNTEAFF.

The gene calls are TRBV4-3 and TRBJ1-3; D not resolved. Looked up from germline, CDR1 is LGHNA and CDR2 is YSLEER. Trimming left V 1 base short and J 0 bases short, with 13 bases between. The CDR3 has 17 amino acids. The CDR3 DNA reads TGCGCCAGCAGCCAAGGAGTTCAGGCCCACTCTGGAAACACCATATATTTT. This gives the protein CASSQGVQAHSGNTIYF.

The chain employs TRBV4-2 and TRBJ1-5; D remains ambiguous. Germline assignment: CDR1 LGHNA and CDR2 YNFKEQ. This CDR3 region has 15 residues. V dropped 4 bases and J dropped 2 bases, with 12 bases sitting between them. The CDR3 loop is CASSPQVLGNQPQHF. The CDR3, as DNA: TGTGCCAGCAGCCCTCAGGTACTTGGCAATCAGCCCCAGCATTTT.

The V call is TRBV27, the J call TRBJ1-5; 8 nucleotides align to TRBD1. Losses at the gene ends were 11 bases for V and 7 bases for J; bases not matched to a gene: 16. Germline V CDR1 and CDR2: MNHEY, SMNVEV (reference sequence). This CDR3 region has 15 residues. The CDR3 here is CASRRGTGGEQPQHF. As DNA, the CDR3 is TGTGCCTCCCGCCGAGGAACAGGGGGAGAGCAGCCCCAGCATTTT.

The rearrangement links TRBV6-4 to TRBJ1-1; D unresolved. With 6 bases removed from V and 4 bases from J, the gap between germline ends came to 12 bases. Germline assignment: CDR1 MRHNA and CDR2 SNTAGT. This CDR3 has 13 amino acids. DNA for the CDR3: TGTGCCAGCAGCGTGAGAGAGGGCACTGAAGCTTTCTTT. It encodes CASSVREGTEAFF.

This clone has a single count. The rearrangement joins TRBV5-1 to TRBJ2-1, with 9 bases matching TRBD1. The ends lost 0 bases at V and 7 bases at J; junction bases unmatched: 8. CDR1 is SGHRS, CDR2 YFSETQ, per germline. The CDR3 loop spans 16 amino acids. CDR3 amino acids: CASSLDPGQGRNEQFF. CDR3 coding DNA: TGCGCCAGCAGCTTGGACCCGGGACAGGGAAGAAATGAGCAGTTCTTC.

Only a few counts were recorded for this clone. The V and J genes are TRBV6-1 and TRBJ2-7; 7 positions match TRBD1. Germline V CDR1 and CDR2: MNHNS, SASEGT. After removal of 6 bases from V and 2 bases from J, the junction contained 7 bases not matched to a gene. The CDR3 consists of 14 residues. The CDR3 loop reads CASRGQAGPYEQYF. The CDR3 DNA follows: TGTGCCAGCAGAGGACAGGCGGGCCCCTACGAGCAGTACTTC.

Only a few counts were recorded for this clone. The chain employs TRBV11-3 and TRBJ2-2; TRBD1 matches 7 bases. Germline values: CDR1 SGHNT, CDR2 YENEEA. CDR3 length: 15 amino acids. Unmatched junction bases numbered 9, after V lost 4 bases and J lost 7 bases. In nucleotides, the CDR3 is TGTGCCAGCAGCTACTCCGGGACAGAAGACGGGGAGCTGTTTTTT. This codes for CASSYSGTEDGELFF.

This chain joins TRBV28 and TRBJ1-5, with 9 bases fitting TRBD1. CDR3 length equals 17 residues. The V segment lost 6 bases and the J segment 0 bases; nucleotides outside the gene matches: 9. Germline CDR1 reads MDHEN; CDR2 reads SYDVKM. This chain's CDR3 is CASSIPGQGYSNQPQHF. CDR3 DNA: TGTGCCAGCAGCATCCCGGGACAGGGTTATAGCAATCAGCCCCAGCATTTT.

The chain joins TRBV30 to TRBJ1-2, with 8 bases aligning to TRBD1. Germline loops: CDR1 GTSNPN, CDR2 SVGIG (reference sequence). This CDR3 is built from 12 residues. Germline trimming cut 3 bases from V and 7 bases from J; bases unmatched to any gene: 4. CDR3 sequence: CAWRDRAGGYTF. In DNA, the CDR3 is TGTGCCTGGAGGGACAGGGCCGGTGGCTACACCTTC.

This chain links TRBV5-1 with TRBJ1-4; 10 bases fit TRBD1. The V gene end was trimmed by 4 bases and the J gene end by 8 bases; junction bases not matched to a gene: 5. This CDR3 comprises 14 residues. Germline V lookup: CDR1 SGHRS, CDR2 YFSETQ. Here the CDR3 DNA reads TGCGCCAGCAGCCTGACAGGGGGCAACGAAAAACTGTTTTTT. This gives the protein CASSLTGGNEKLFF.

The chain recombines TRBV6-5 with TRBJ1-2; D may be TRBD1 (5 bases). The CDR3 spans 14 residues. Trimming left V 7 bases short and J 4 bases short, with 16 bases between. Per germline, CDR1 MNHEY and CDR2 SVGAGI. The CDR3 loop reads CASNPGLQGYGYTF. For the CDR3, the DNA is TGTGCCAGCAACCCGGGCCTTCAGGGCTATGGCTACACCTTC.

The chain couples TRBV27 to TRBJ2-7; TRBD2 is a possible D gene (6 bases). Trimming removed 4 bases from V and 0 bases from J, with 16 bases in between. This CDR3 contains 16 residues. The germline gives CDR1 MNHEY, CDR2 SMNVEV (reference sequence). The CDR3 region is CASSSKSGLFSYEQYF. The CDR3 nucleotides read TGTGCCAGCAGTTCCAAATCGGGACTCTTCTCCTACGAGCAGTACTTC.

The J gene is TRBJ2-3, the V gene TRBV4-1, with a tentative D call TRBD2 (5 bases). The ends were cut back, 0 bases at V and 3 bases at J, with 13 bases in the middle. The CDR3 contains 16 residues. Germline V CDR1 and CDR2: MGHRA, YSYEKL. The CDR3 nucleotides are TGCGCCAGCAGCCAAGAGACCCTTCGGGGAACAGATACGCAGTATTTT. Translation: CASSQETLRGTDTQYF.

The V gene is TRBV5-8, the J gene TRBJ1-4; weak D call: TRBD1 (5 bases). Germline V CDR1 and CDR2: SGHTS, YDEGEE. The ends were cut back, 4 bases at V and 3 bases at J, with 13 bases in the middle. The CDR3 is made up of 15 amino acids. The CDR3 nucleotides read TGTGCCAGCAGCAAACGGGGGGGGTCTAATGAAAAACTGTTTTTT. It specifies CASSKRGGSNEKLFF.

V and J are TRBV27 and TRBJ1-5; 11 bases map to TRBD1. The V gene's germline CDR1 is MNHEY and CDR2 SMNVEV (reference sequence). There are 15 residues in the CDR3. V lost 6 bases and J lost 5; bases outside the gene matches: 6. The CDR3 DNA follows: TGTGCCAGCAGCCCGGGACAGGGGGACTATCAGCCCCAGCATTTT. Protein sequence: CASSPGQGDYQPQHF.

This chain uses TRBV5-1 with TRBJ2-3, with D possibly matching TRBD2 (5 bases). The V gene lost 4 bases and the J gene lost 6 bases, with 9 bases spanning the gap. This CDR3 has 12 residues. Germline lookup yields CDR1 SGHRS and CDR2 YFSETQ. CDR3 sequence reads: CASSPPGDTQYF. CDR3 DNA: TGCGCCAGCAGCCCGCCGGGGGATACGCAGTATTTT.

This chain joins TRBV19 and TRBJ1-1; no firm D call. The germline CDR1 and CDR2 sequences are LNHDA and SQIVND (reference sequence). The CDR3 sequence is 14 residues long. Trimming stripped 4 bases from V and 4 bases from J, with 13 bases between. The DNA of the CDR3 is TGTGCCAGTAGTAGGACTTTCAGCCGCACTGAAGCTTTCTTT. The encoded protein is CASSRTFSRTEAFF.

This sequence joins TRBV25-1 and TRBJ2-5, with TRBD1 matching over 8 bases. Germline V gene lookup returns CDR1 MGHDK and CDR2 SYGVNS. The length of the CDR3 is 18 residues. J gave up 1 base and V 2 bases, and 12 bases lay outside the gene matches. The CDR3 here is CASSEVPNRGDFQETQYF. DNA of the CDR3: TGTGCCAGCAGTGAAGTCCCCAACAGGGGGGATTTCCAAGAGACCCAGTACTTC.

CDR3 protein: CASSLEPGYYEQYF. The CDR3, as DNA: TGTGCCAGCAGTTTAGAGCCAGGCTACTACGAGCAGTACTTC. V and J are TRBV28 and TRBJ2-7; D is uncertain. Germline loops: CDR1 MDHEN, CDR2 SYDVKM. CDR3 length equals 14 residues. V lost 2 bases to trimming and J lost 3 bases, with 11 bases between them.

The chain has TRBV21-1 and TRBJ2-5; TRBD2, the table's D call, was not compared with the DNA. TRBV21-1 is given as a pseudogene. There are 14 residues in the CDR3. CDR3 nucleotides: TGTGCCAGCAGCAAAGAGGACTCTTGGGAGACCCAGTACTTC. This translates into CASSKEDSWETQYF.

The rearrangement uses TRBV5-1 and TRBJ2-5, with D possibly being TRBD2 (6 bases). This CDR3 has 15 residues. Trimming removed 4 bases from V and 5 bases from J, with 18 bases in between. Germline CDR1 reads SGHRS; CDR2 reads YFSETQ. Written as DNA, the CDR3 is TGCGCCAGCAGCCTGCCCGGAGGGAACGAGGAGACCCAGTACTTC. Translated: CASSLPGGNEETQYF.

CDR3 coding DNA: TGTGCCAGTAGCACCAAACAGGGAAACACCATATATTTT. Amino acid sequence: CASSTKQGNTIYF. The chain carries TRBV19 and TRBJ1-3; D is ambiguous. The CDR3 has 13 residues. Trimming stripped 6 bases from V and 4 bases from J, with 10 bases between. CDR1 and CDR2 (germline): LNHDA, SQIVND (reference sequence). The full variable domain, its missing parts supplied by reference TRBV19 and TRBJ1-3, is DGGITQSPKYLFRKEGQNVTLSCEQNLNHDAMYWYRQDPGQGLRLIYYSQIVNDFQKGDIAEGYSVSREKKESFPLTVTSAQKNPTAFYLCASSTKQGNTIYFGEGSWLTVV.

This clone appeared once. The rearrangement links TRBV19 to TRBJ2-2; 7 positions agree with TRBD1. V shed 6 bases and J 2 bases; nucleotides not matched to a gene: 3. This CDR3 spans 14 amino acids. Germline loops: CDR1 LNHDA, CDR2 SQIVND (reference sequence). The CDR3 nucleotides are TGTGCCAGTAGGGGACAGAGTAACACCGGGGAGCTGTTTTTT. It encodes CASRGQSNTGELFF.

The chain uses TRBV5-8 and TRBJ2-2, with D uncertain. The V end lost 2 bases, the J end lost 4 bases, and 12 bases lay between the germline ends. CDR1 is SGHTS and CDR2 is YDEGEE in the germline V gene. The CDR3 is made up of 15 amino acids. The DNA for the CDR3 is TGTGCCAGCAGCTTTCTGACAAGATCCACCGGGGAGCTGTTTTTT. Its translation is CASSFLTRSTGELFF.

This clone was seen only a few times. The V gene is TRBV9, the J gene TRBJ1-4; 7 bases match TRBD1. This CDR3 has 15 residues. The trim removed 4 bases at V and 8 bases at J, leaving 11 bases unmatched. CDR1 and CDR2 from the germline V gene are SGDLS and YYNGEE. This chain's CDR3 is CASSPTGVSSEKLFF. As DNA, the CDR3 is TGTGCCAGCAGCCCTACAGGGGTTTCGAGCGAAAAACTGTTTTTT.

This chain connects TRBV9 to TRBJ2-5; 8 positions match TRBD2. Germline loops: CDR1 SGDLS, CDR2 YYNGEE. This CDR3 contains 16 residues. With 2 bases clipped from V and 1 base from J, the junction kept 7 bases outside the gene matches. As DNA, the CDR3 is TGTGCCAGCAGCGTGAGCGGGAGCCCGGCCCAAGAGACCCAGTACTTC. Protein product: CASSVSGSPAQETQYF.